This T cell receptor beta chain was captured by sequencing in a study of T cells in Graves' hyperthyroidism and ophthalmopathy. The study, taken as a whole, reports: Most clonotypes that expanded in the thyroid above 0.001 also showed up in blood.

From RNA transcripts, TCR beta CDR3 regions were amplified. When the TCR CDR3 underwent first-round RT-PCR, the HTBI primer set was used. MiXCR, applied by TCRdb to the multiplex PCR reads, yields one record per CDR3 protein. The profile shows a few hundred thousand distinct CDR3 sequences, roughly 16% of them singletons. The CDR3 totals 11 residues. Trimming left V 5 bases short and J 6 bases short, with 4 bases between. Germline CDR1 SGHAT, CDR2 FQNNGV. This clonotype was picked up many times. As yet, its antigen is unknown. The rearrangement links TRBV11-2 to TRBJ2-2; D not certain. The receptor's source is a woman in her thirties or forties with Graves' ophthalmopathy. Specimen: blood. This CDR3 reads CASSAAGELFF. The CDR3 DNA is TGTGCCAGCAGCGCCGCCGGGGAGCTGTTTTTT.